This TCR beta chain was obtained from a study of T cell responses to AZD1222 COVID-19 vaccine. TCRdb's table, derived via immunoSEQ multiplex PCR, lists solely in-frame clones and lacks some. The sample records around 130,000 clones, 80% to 95% being singletons. The V end was cut by 2 bases, the J end by 7 bases, with 11 bases between. Germline loops: CDR1 MDHEN, CDR2 SYDVKM. This CDR3 has 13 residues. The clonotype comes from an adult in good health. The chain links TRBV28 to TRBJ1-2; D is perhaps TRBD1 (6 bases). This sample comprised peripheral blood, obtained on day 0 of AZD1222 vaccination. The CDR3 here is CASSLMGALGYTF. The CDR3, as DNA: TGTGCCAGCAGTTTAATGGGGGCGCTTGGCTACACCTTC.